This T cell receptor beta chain was identified in a study of response to subunit inactivated influenza vaccine. Study outcomes and limitations: Authors proposed each seasonal influenza vaccination draws in few new T cells.

MiXCR was run by TCRdb on the RT-PCR reads, yielding one entry per CDR3 protein. The profile shows approximately 530,000 distinct CDR3 sequences, 7.2% of them singletons. For this clonotype: Its antigen remains unknown.

The material sequenced was PBMCs from blood, taken 23 to 25 months after vaccination. This TCR was recovered from a man aged 50-75 years who received an inactivated influenza vaccine.

For the CDR3, the DNA is TGTGCCAGCAGCTTAACGCCTAAATCTCTGACCGGGGAGCTGTTTTTT. It yields the protein CASSLTPKSLTGELFF. The chain is built from TRBV7-3 and TRBJ2-2, with no clear D. The V gene's germline CDR1 is SGHTA and CDR2 FQGTGA. V was clipped by 0 bases and J by 5 bases, with 13 bases between them. This CDR3 is built from 16 residues. Full variable domain (outside the CDR3, taken from reference TRBV7-3 and TRBJ2-2): GAGVSQTPSNKVTEKGKYVELRCDPISGHTALYWYRQSLGQGPEFLIYFQGTGAADDSGLPNDRFFAVRPEGSVSTLKIQRTERGDSAVYLCASSLTPKSLTGELFFGEGSRLTVL.